A selection of T cell receptor beta chains follows, all from one sample in a study of OX40 agonist ivuxolimab in advanced cancers. Measured with immunoSEQ multiplex PCR; TCRdb has only the in-frame clones, and not every one. The profile covers about 53,000 clones, with about 88% appearing a single time and around 1.5% taken by the ten largest. The specimen comprised CD4+ or CD8+ T cells sorted from blood, sampled in a trial of the OX40 agonist ivuxolimab. Receptors originate from an adult with an advanced solid tumor such as melanoma, head and neck, liver or kidney cancer. CDR3s include the opening cysteine and the closing phenylalanine or tryptophan. A D gene is named only where the DNA matches it firmly. The size entry is marked missing in some rows and otherwise reads once, few, many or a size class.

cdr3_nt cdr3_aa v_call d_call clone_size j_call
TGTGCCAGCAGCAGGGGGCTAAACAGGGACGACGAGCAGTACTTC CASSRGLNRDDEQYF TRBV5-4 TRBD1 . TRBJ2-7
TGTGCCAGCAGTTCCGCGACTAGCGGGAGGGTGGGAGAGCAGTACTTC CASSSATSGRVGEQYF TRBV27 TRBD2 . TRBJ2-7
TGTGCCAGCAGCTTGGCCCTTGGAGGGGGCGACAATTCACCCCTCCACTTT CASSLALGGGDNSPLHF TRBV5-4 TRBD1 . TRBJ1-6
TGTGCCAGCAGTGATAGTTCTGGGTTGGGGGAAAAACTGTTTTTT CASSDSSGLGEKLFF TRBV2 . . TRBJ1-4
TGTGCCTGGGGGCAAGGGGGTTATCAGTTCTTC CAWGQGGYQFF TRBV30 . . TRBJ2-1
TGTGCCAGCAGCCCCGGGACAGGGATAGAGACCCAGTACTTC CASSPGTGIETQYF TRBV14 TRBD1 . TRBJ2-5
TGTGCCAGCAGCCCTCCGGATCGCCCCATGAACACTGAAGCTTTCTTT CASSPPDRPMNTEAFF TRBV11-2 . . TRBJ1-1
TGCGCCAGCAGTCGCGTAGCGGGAGTCGCCGGGGAGCTGTTTTTT CASSRVAGVAGELFF TRBV10-1 TRBD2 . TRBJ2-2
TGTGCCAGTAGTCCTGGACAAGGCTATGGTGGCTACACCTTC CASSPGQGYGGYTF TRBV19 . . TRBJ1-2
TGTGCCAGCAGTGAGGCTTGGGCTAATGAAAAACTGTTTTTT CASSEAWANEKLFF TRBV6-1 . . TRBJ1-4
TGTGCCAGCAGCTTATGGGGTACCGCCGGGGAGCTGTTTTTT CASSLWGTAGELFF TRBV11-3 . . TRBJ2-2
TGTGCCAGCAGCCCCGGGACTAGCGGAACGACAGATACGCAGTATTTT CASSPGTSGTTDTQYF TRBV11-3 TRBD2 . TRBJ2-3
TGCGCCAGCAGCTTGTCCCCCGGCGGCCACAATGAGCAGTTCTTC CASSLSPGGHNEQFF TRBV5-1 . . TRBJ2-1
TGTGCCAGCAGCTTTGGACAGGGACAGAGCTCCCTCCACTTT CASSFGQGQSSLHF TRBV7-9 TRBD1 . TRBJ1-6
TGTGCCAGCAGCTTAACGGCGGGGGTAGGTAATGAGCAGTTCTTC CASSLTAGVGNEQFF TRBV7-3 TRBD2 once TRBJ2-1
TGTGCCAGCAGCTTGGGCAGTAAGAACACTGAAGCTTTCTTT CASSLGSKNTEAFF TRBV11-1 . . TRBJ1-1
TGTGCCAGCAGTCCCGTTATTTTTGGGGGAAATATGAACACTGAAGCTTTCTTT CASSPVIFGGNMNTEAFF TRBV28 . . TRBJ1-1